These 17 T cell receptor beta chains were sequenced from one sample in a study of T-cell memory formation after mild COVID-19 (dated by TCRdb to about 2021). Library generation was performed with 5' RACE. Reads for this sample came from an Illumina NovaSeq 6000. TCRdb reprocessing: public reads trimmed at Q25 with fastp, clones called with MiXCR, in-frame beta chains kept. Rows are combined by CDR3 protein, so each entry shows the most common genes and DNA. The sample profile shows roughly 300,000 distinct CDR3 sequences; over 7% of them were found once. Roughly 23% of the sample lies in the top ten. The sequenced material came from PBMCs or a T cell subset sorted from them (not recorded which). The receptors shown here come from a young man who had mild COVID-19 (a few samples of this study predate the infection). The sample titles of this study are shuffled in the database, so cell type and time point are left out; the donor was told from shared clones.

As to this clonotype: This may stem from a read error, because a much larger clone lies one nucleotide away. This sequence joins TRBV9 and TRBJ2-5, with 7 bases fitting TRBD1. Germline CDR1 reads SGDLS; CDR2 reads YYNGEE. The V and J ends lost 4 bases and 4 bases, in that order; junction bases with no gene match: 7. The CDR3 covers 14 residues. This chain's CDR3 is CASSIGQAIETQYF. CDR3 sequence (DNA): TGTGCCAGCAGCATCGGACAGGCTATAGAGACCCAGTACTTC.

This clonotype was counted between two and nine times. This sequence joins TRBV3-1 and TRBJ1-2; D call uncertain. The CDR3 is 14 amino acids. Germline CDR1 and CDR2: LGHDT and YNNKEL (reference sequence). Deletions cut 2 bases from V and 3 bases from J, with 10 bases between. In DNA form, the CDR3 reads TGTGCCAGCAGCCAATATCTCGGGGACTATGGCTACACCTTC. As protein: CASSQYLGDYGYTF.

This clonotype was seen a handful of times. The J gene is TRBJ2-2, the V gene TRBV7-7, with 7 nucleotides matching TRBD2. The germline V gene has CDR1 SSHAT and CDR2 FNYEAQ (reference sequence). The CDR3 extends over 15 amino acids. The junction had 10 bases not matched to a gene; V was cut back by 4 bases and J by 8 bases. This CDR3 is CASSSGGPLTGELFF. CDR3 coding DNA: TGTGCCAGCAGCTCGGGGGGACCTTTAACGGGGGAGCTGTTTTTT.

This clonotype came up many times. The chain combines TRBV20-1 with TRBJ1-2; TRBD1 aligns across 9 bases. CDR3 length equals 13 residues. Germline CDR1 and CDR2: DFQATT and SNEGSKA (reference sequence). This CDR3 is CRGTGIGSYGYTF. The CDR3 DNA sequence: TGCAGAGGGACAGGGATTGGGTCCTATGGCTACACCTTC.

The genes are TRBV7-9 and TRBJ2-2; D possibly matches TRBD1 or TRBD2 (5 bases each). The CDR3 loop spans 14 amino acids. V was cut by 6 bases and J by 1 base, with 9 bases left in between. Germline V lookup: CDR1 SEHNR, CDR2 FQNEAQ (reference sequence). CDR3 DNA: TGTGCCAGCAGGGATGGGGGGAACACCGGGGAGCTGTTTTTT. Translation gives CASRDGGNTGELFF.

The chain is built from TRBV5-1 and TRBJ1-2; D possibly corresponds to TRBD1 (5 bases). This CDR3 has 13 residues. V was shortened by 9 bases and J by 4 bases, with 16 bases between the two germline ends. The germline CDR1 and CDR2 sequences are SGHRS and YFSETQ. The CDR3 DNA follows: TGCGCCAACACCGGGACGGAGACCTATGGCTACACCTTC. Translation: CANTGTETYGYTF.

This clonotype was observed many times. At one boundary the junction diverges from the germline segment, which might be a read error. The V gene is TRBV6-1, the J gene TRBJ2-7, with 7 nucleotides matching TRBD2. The CDR3 has 14 amino acids. CDR1 and CDR2 (germline): MNHNS, SASEGT. DNA of the CDR3: TGTGCCAGCAGCGAAGGCGGGGGCTCCTACGAGCAGTACTTC. Amino acid sequence: CASSEGGGSYEQYF.

J is TRBJ2-1 and V is TRBV7-8, with D unresolved. CDR1 and CDR2 (germline): SGHVS, FQNEAQ. This CDR3 has 15 amino acids. Trimming stripped 5 bases from V and 3 bases from J, with 14 bases between. The CDR3 here is CASSHSRFSYNEQFF. CDR3 sequence (DNA): TGTGCCAGCAGCCACTCCCGCTTCAGCTACAATGAGCAGTTCTTC.

This clonotype was observed a handful of times. V usage is TRBV20-1 and J usage is TRBJ2-3, with no clear D. CDR3 length: 13 amino acids. Trimming took 5 bases from V and 8 from J, leaving 17 bases between them. The germline gives CDR1 DFQATT, CDR2 SNEGSKA (reference sequence). The CDR3 reads CSAPRPPAVTQYF. In DNA, the CDR3 is TGCAGTGCTCCTCGGCCCCCTGCTGTTACGCAGTATTTT.

The CDR3 is CASSLGGGPPADTQYF. The DNA for the CDR3 is TGTGCCAGCAGTTTAGGCGGGGGCCCGCCAGCAGATACGCAGTATTTT. This sequence joins TRBV12-3 or TRBV12-4 and TRBJ2-3; D perhaps matches TRBD2 (7 bases). V shed 1 base and J shed 4 bases, with 15 bases lying between them. This CDR3 has 16 residues.

This clonotype turned up a few times. V usage is TRBV5-1 and J usage is TRBJ2-7, with D tentatively TRBD1 or TRBD2 (7 bases each). Germline V CDR1 and CDR2: SGHRS, YFSETQ. The V end was cut by 7 bases, the J end by 3 bases, with 14 bases between. This CDR3 is 13 amino acids long. CDR3 sequence: CASGGDSIYEQYF. The CDR3 DNA follows: TGCGCCAGCGGGGGGGACAGCATCTACGAGCAGTACTTC. The full variable domain, its missing parts supplied by reference TRBV5-1 and TRBJ2-7, is KAGVTQTPRYLIKTRGQQVTLSCSPISGHRSVSWYQQTPGQGLQFLFEYFSETQRNKGNFPGRFSGRQFSNSRSEMNVSTLELGDSALYLCASGGDSIYEQYFGPGTRLTVT.

The rearrangement links TRBV7-9 to TRBJ1-2; D remains unclear. Per germline, CDR1 SEHNR and CDR2 FQNEAQ (reference sequence). The CDR3 runs 13 residues. Between the trimmed V and J ends, which lost 6 bases and 8 bases, there was a span of 16 bases. The CDR3 reads CASSPSGVRGYTF. Written as DNA, the CDR3 is TGTGCCAGCAGTCCCTCTGGGGTAAGGGGCTACACCTTC.

This clonotype was seen more than once but under ten times. This rearrangement joins TRBV29-1 to TRBJ2-7, with 8 bases aligning to TRBD1. This CDR3 region has 14 residues. J gave up 0 bases and V 1 base, and 2 bases lay outside the gene matches. CDR1 and CDR2 (germline): SQVTM, ANQGSEA. The CDR3 sequence: CSVEGQGASYEQYF. The CDR3, as DNA: TGCAGCGTTGAAGGGCAGGGGGCCTCCTACGAGCAGTACTTC.

The chain joins TRBV20-1 to TRBJ1-5; the D gene is possibly TRBD1 (5 bases). The germline V and J ends were trimmed by 2 bases and 6 bases, with 17 bases remaining between them. The CDR3 sequence is 15 residues long. Germline V CDR1 and CDR2: DFQATT, SNEGSKA (reference sequence). As DNA, the CDR3 is TGCAGTGCTAGACCGGCAGGGCGCTTATTTCAGCCCCAGCATTTT. Protein sequence: CSARPAGRLFQPQHF.

CDR3 amino acids: CASSYLAENYEQYF. In DNA, the CDR3 is TGTGCCAGCAGTTACCTAGCGGAGAACTACGAGCAGTACTTC. V is TRBV6-2 or TRBV6-3 and J is TRBJ2-7; TRBD2 agrees at 7 bases. After removal of 2 bases from V and 3 bases from J, the junction contained 4 bases not matched to a gene. The CDR3 runs 14 residues. Germline CDR1 reads MNHEY; CDR2 reads SVGEGT.

The chain recombines TRBV4-3 with TRBJ1-2; no clear D. Germline values: CDR1 LGHNA, CDR2 YSLEER. The CDR3 runs 15 residues. V was pared by 4 bases and J by 1 base, with 13 bases between. CDR3 in amino acids: CASSPGTLDNYGYTF. CDR3 nucleotide sequence: TGCGCCAGCAGCCCCGGTACACTTGATAACTATGGCTACACCTTC.

There are many counts of this clonotype. The chain combines TRBV6-2 or TRBV6-3 with TRBJ2-7; possibly TRBD1 for D (6 bases). The CDR3 covers 13 residues. Trimming shortened V by 0 bases and J by 10 bases, and 13 bases separated the two germline ends. The germline CDR1 and CDR2 sequences are MNHEY and SVGEGT. The CDR3 DNA follows: TGTGCCAGCAGTTACTCGCAGGGGCGACCACAGTACGTC. It specifies CASSYSQGRPQYV.